These 13 T cell receptor beta chains were all obtained from the same sample, sequenced in a study of shared clonotypes between healthy human individuals. Measured with immunoSEQ multiplex PCR; TCRdb has only the in-frame clones, and not every one. The sample lists roughly 2.2 million clones, approximately 93% occurring once. Sequenced: naive CD4+ T cells from PBMCs. Indicated subset: CD45RA+ positively selected. These receptors originate from a man aged 18 to 30 in good health. Some clones in this sample may be carry-over from other donors' samples.

V is TRBV6-6 and J is TRBJ1-1, with a possible D match to TRBD1 (6 bases). CDR1 is MNHNY and CDR2 is SVGAGI in the germline V gene (reference sequence). The CDR3 contains 14 residues. The ends were cut back, 2 bases at V and 1 base at J, with 8 bases in the middle. The CDR3 loop is CASSYQQGNTEAFF. CDR3 DNA sequence: TGTGCCAGCAGTTACCAACAGGGGAACACTGAAGCTTTCTTT.

The rearrangement links TRBV5-1 to TRBJ2-1; 9 bases are a match to TRBD2. CDR3 length: 18 residues. Germline loops: CDR1 SGHRS, CDR2 YFSETQ. The ends lost 0 bases at V and 6 bases at J; junction bases unmatched: 13. The CDR3 reads CASSLVRVAAGGSNEQFF. The CDR3, as DNA: TGCGCCAGCAGCTTGGTACGTGTTGCGGCGGGAGGGAGCAATGAGCAGTTCTTC.

The chain recombines TRBV13 with TRBJ2-5; a possible D gene is TRBD2 (5 bases). The CDR3 is 18 residues long. From germline, CDR1 is PRHDT and CDR2 FYEKMQ (reference sequence). Trimming removed 2 bases from V and 2 bases from J, with 21 bases in between. Written as DNA, the CDR3 is TGTGCCAGCAGCTTATTCCCCCGCGCCGAGGGAGTACAAGAGACCCAGTACTTC. It yields the protein CASSLFPRAEGVQETQYF.

V usage is TRBV7-3 and J usage is TRBJ2-1; no clear D gene. The CDR3 extends over 17 amino acids. Trimming left V 2 bases short and J 0 bases short, with 14 bases between. Germline CDR1 reads SGHTA; CDR2 reads FQGTGA. The CDR3 sequence is CASSLGSGAPSYNEQFF. Written as DNA, the CDR3 is TGTGCCAGCAGCTTAGGGTCCGGCGCTCCCTCCTACAATGAGCAGTTCTTC.

The rearrangement joins TRBV4-1 to TRBJ2-1; D could derive from TRBD1 or TRBD2 (5 bases each). The CDR3 consists of 17 residues. Between the trimmed V and J ends, which lost 4 bases and 5 bases, there was a span of 21 bases. The germline V gene has CDR1 MGHRA and CDR2 YSYEKL. The CDR3 bases are TGCGCCAGCAGCCCGCCTCTCCTAGCAGGGTGGGACAATGAGCAGTTCTTC. Its protein product is CASSPPLLAGWDNEQFF.

The V and J genes are TRBV30 and TRBJ1-2; tentatively, D is TRBD1 (6 bases). The CDR3 is 15 amino acids. The V gene lost 6 bases and the J gene lost 0 bases, with 17 bases spanning the gap. CDR1 and CDR2 (germline): GTSNPN, SVGIG (reference sequence). CDR3: CACRRGRPTNYGYTF. DNA for the CDR3: TGTGCCTGTAGGAGGGGGAGGCCCACTAACTATGGCTACACCTTC.

This clone was counted a few times. The CDR3 is CASSQDRRGNQPQHF. CDR3 sequence (DNA): TGTGCCAGCAGCCAAGATCGGCGGGGCAATCAGCCCCAGCATTTT. The chain uses TRBV4-2 and TRBJ1-5, with D unclear. The CDR3 totals 15 residues. The germline V gene encodes CDR1 LGHNA and CDR2 YNFKEQ. V shed 0 bases and J shed 2 bases, with 8 bases lying between them.

Details on this clone: Other DNA sequences in the same sample also yield this CDR3. V is TRBV29-1 and J is TRBJ2-2, with D perhaps TRBD2 (6 bases). V dropped 6 bases and J dropped 3 bases, with 11 bases sitting between them. The germline gives CDR1 SQVTM, CDR2 ANQGSEA. The CDR3 has 13 amino acids. The CDR3 region has the DNA TGCAGCGTGGGGACTCTTTACACCGGGGAGCTGTTTTTT. It codes for CSVGTLYTGELFF.

The chain is built from TRBV7-9 and TRBJ1-2; D is unresolved. The germline V gene has CDR1 SEHNR and CDR2 FQNEAQ (reference sequence). This CDR3 region has 15 residues. Trimming took 6 bases from V and 0 from J, leaving 14 bases between them. The CDR3 nucleotides read TGTGCCAGCAGTTCAGAGTTTATTTCTAACTATGGCTACACCTTC. Residues: CASSSEFISNYGYTF.

The table lists this clone with a few counts. V usage is TRBV25-1 and J usage is TRBJ1-2; D not certain. Trimming left V 4 bases short and J 0 bases short, with 0 bases between. CDR1 and CDR2 (germline): MGHDK, SYGVNS. The CDR3 contains 11 residues. The CDR3 region is CASSANYGYTF. In DNA, the CDR3 is TGTGCCAGCAGTGCTAACTATGGCTACACCTTC.

The chain links TRBV7-9 to TRBJ2-7, with 7 bases fitting TRBD1. This CDR3 has 14 amino acids. The V gene end was trimmed by 7 bases and the J gene end by 3 bases; junction bases not matched to a gene: 9. Germline-derived CDR1 and CDR2 are SEHNR and FQNEAQ (reference sequence). CDR3 sequence (DNA): TGTGCCAGCACCGAAACGACAGGGAACTACGAGCAGTACTTC. It is translated as CASTETTGNYEQYF.

This clone was recorded only once. This sequence joins TRBV9 and TRBJ1-1; tentatively, D is TRBD1 (5 bases). In germline, CDR1 is SGDLS, CDR2 YYNGEE. Trimming stripped 4 bases from V and 4 bases from J, with 14 bases between. The CDR3 consists of 14 residues. In nucleotides, the CDR3 is TGTGCCAGCAGCCCCTGGGACCCGGGCACTGAAGCTTTCTTT. This encodes CASSPWDPGTEAFF.

The V gene is TRBV10-3, the J gene TRBJ2-3; D assignment may be TRBD1 or TRBD2 (5 bases each). Trimming stripped 4 bases from V and 5 bases from J, with 13 bases between. The germline gives CDR1 ENHRY, CDR2 SYGVKD. The CDR3 is 14 residues long. CDR3 loop: CAISALGTGDTQYF. The CDR3 DNA reads TGTGCCATCAGTGCGTTAGGGACCGGAGATACGCAGTATTTT.